The clone carrying this T cell receptor beta chain was seen ten or more times. Its matching antigen is unknown. Library preparation (for TCRbeta) was performed with unique molecular identifiers. TCRdb redid the calling of the PCR reads with MiXCR, one entry per CDR3 protein. The table includes a few hundred thousand distinct CDR3 sequences, roughly 25% detected once. The CDR3 consists of 14 residues. In germline, CDR1 is SGHAT, CDR2 FQDESV (reference sequence). V lost 5 bases to trimming and J lost 3 bases; unmatched junction nucleotides: 5. The data are from a study of T-cell reconstitution after alpha-beta-depleted transplantation in children. Study observations and caveats: It was reported that alpha-beta T cells came from several hundred expanded graft clones (about two months after transplant). Among T cells one year after transplant, newly produced cells accounted for most counts and diversity.

The material was PBMCs, obtained before TCRalphabeta/CD19-depleted stem cell transplant. The J gene is TRBJ2-5, the V gene TRBV11-1; 8 nucleotides line up with TRBD2. The TCR was taken from a girl aged 2-10 years with Fanconi anemia, due to receive a stem cell transplant. This chain's CDR3 is CASSGLAGEETQYF. The DNA for the CDR3 is TGTGCCAGCAGCGGGCTAGCGGGCGAAGAGACCCAGTACTTC.